This T cell receptor beta chain was recorded in a study of cytomegalovirus exposure and HLA in healthy donors. Regarding the study as a whole: Later examination showed HLA-associated TCR beta chains had greater clonal expansion than equally common others. Likely technical artifact: a cluster of highly shared sequence variants. TCR beta chains numbering 164 were designated cytomegalovirus-associated.

A multiplex PCR was run with 60 Vbeta primers and 13 Jbeta primers. Sequencing was performed with immunoSEQ multiplex PCR; in TCRdb, only in-frame clones are kept and a portion is missing. The sample includes 150,000 to 200,000 clones, nearly 80% seen only once; the top ten take just under 1%. Remarks on this clone: Its specificity is unknown.

Sequencing was done on a sample of PBMCs. The sequence was obtained from a woman in her forties or fifties in good health and CMV-seropositive.

For the CDR3, the DNA is TGTGCCAGCAGTTCAGGGTTAGCTGGAAACACCATATATTTT. The encoded protein is CASSSGLAGNTIYF. V and J are TRBV7-2 and TRBJ1-3; D might be TRBD1 (5 bases). From germline, CDR1 is SGHTA and CDR2 FQGNSA. Trimming took 6 bases from V and 2 from J, leaving 11 bases between them. CDR3 length: 14 amino acids.